This passage covers 7 T cell receptor beta chains from one sample sequenced in a study of T cell responses to AZD1222 COVID-19 vaccine (dated by TCRdb to 2020 to 2023). Per the publication, the time point label means: baseline before first vaccination. The library was made by the immunoSEQ multiplex PCR assay. TCRdb's version of the immuneACCESS table is confined to in-frame rearrangements and falls short of the full clone set. An unresolved V gene accounts for under half of the shortfall where checked; the remainder is of unknown origin. Present in this sample are over 150,000 clones, 90% of which were seen just once. More than 1.3% of the sample rests with the top ten. Sequencing used peripheral blood, obtained on day 0 of AZD1222 vaccination. All receptors derive from an adult in good health.

This clone was seen once. The chain couples TRBV7-2 to TRBJ2-7; 8 nucleotides match TRBD1. CDR1 is SGHTA, CDR2 FQGNSA, per germline. Unmatched junction bases numbered 8, after V lost 5 bases and J lost 5 bases. The CDR3 totals 14 residues. CDR3: CASSERTGTDEQYF. The CDR3 nucleotides are TGTGCCAGCAGCGAAAGGACAGGGACAGACGAGCAGTACTTC.

J is TRBJ1-4 and V is TRBV10-1, with 12 positions matching TRBD1. J was trimmed by 8 bases and V by 0 bases; bases with no gene match: 1. The germline gives CDR1 WNHNN, CDR2 SYGVQD (reference sequence). The CDR3 spans 15 residues. CDR3 sequence (DNA): TGCGCCAGCAGTGAGTCCGGGACAGGGGGCGAAAAACTGTTTTTT. This translates into CASSESGTGGEKLFF.

V and J are TRBV28 and TRBJ1-6; D unresolved. Germline CDR1 and CDR2: MDHEN and SYDVKM. This CDR3 region has 14 residues. V shed 2 bases and J shed 7 bases, with 9 bases lying between them. The CDR3 nucleotides are TGTGCCAGCAGTTTACGGGGTCAGAATTCACCCCTCCACTTT. It encodes CASSLRGQNSPLHF.

The J gene is TRBJ2-1, the V gene TRBV3-1 (or the pseudogene TRBV3-2); no definite D call. Germline V gene lookup returns CDR1 LGHDT and CDR2 YNNKEL (reference sequence). The CDR3 totals 16 residues. Trimming pared 0 bases from V and 0 bases from J, leaving 9 bases between. CDR3: CASSQDRDSSYNEQFF. The CDR3 DNA is TGTGCCAGCAGCCAAGATAGGGATAGCTCCTACAATGAGCAGTTCTTC.

The chain uses TRBV28 and TRBJ1-5; D gene unclear. Deletions cut 7 bases from V and 0 bases from J, with 13 bases between. The CDR3 is made up of 15 amino acids. Germline loops: CDR1 MDHEN, CDR2 SYDVKM. CDR3 bases: TGTGCCAGCACCCCAACCAGAGATAGCAATCAGCCCCAGCATTTT. The encoded protein is CASTPTRDSNQPQHF.

This clone was detected once. The chain employs TRBV28 and TRBJ2-1, with 8 bases fitting TRBD1. This CDR3 comprises 16 residues. Germline V gene data show CDR1 as MDHEN and CDR2 as SYDVKM. J gave up 6 bases and V 2 bases, and 9 bases lay outside the gene matches. CDR3 protein: CASSLPLWGQVNEQFF. The CDR3 DNA reads TGTGCCAGCAGTTTACCCCTCTGGGGACAGGTCAATGAGCAGTTCTTC.

The J gene is TRBJ2-7, the V gene TRBV13, with TRBD2 as a possible D gene (6 bases). This CDR3 has 15 amino acids. Trimming took off 5 bases at V and 6 bases at J, with 20 bases between the two ends. The germline V gene has CDR1 PRHDT and CDR2 FYEKMQ (reference sequence). CDR3 residues: CASSREASAAGEQYF. The CDR3, as DNA: TGTGCCAGCAGCCGAGAGGCTAGCGCCGCCGGCGAGCAGTACTTC.